The present T cell receptor (beta chain) was sequenced within a study of T cells after yellow fever vaccination. Whole-study findings and limits: The booster saw the reappearance of most primary-vaccination clones (around 96% CD4, 80% to 90% CD8). Peak timing came faster in the weaker secondary response, day 5 versus 15.

CDR3 length equals 12 residues. Looked up from germline, CDR1 is SGHDT and CDR2 is YYEEEE. V was cut by 5 bases and J by 7 bases, with 10 bases left in between. On this clonotype itself: The target antigen is unknown.

TCRdb reprocessed the 5' RACE reads via MiXCR and lists one record per CDR3 protein. The sample holds 610,000 or so distinct CDR3 sequences; about 12% are singletons and the top ten take 15%. The clonotype was recovered from a man aged 25-40 years who received the YFV17D yellow fever vaccine. The chain links TRBV5-6 to TRBJ2-1; D may match TRBD1 or TRBD2 (5 bases each). Sequences were derived from PBMCs, sampled on the day of the yellow fever booster vaccination. In DNA form, the CDR3 reads TGTGCCAGCAGGGGACGTGGGAATGAGCAGTTCTTC. This gives the protein CASRGRGNEQFF.